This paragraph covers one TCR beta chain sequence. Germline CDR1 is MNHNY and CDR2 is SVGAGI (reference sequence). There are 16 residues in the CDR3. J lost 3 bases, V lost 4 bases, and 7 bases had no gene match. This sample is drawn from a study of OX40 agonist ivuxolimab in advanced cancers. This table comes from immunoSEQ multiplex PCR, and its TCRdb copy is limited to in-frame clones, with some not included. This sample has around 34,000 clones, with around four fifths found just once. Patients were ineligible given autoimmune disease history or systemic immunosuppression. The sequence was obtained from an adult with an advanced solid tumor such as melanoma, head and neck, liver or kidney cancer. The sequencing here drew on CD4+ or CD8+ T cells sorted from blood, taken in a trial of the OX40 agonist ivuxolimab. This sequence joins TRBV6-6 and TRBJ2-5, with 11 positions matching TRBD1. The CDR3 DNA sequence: TGTGCCAGCAGTTCTCTTCGGGACAGGGGGAAAGAGACCCAGTACTTC. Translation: CASSSLRDRGKETQYF.